One and the same sample provided the 32 T cell receptor beta chains below, sequenced in a study of T cells in Graves' hyperthyroidism and ophthalmopathy. Using RNA transcripts as the source, TCR beta CDR3 regions were amplified. With the HTBI primer set, the TCR CDR3 went through a first round of RT-PCR. TCRdb analysed the multiplex PCR reads with MiXCR anew, one entry per CDR3 protein. The repertoire holds fewer than 650,000 distinct CDR3 sequences, 14% seen once, with 14% in the top ten. Sequencing input: blood. The receptors derive from a woman in her thirties or forties with Graves' hyperthyroidism.

There are many counts of this clonotype. This chain uses TRBV4-1 with TRBJ2-1; tentative D call: TRBD1 (6 bases). CDR3 size: 15 residues. Germline CDR1 reads MGHRA; CDR2 reads YSYEKL. V was shortened by 1 base and J by 2 bases, with 9 bases between the two germline ends. CDR3 sequence (DNA): TGCGCCAGCAGCCAAGGAACAGGGACCTACAATGAGCAGTTCTTC. This translates into CASSQGTGTYNEQFF.

In this sample, this clonotype turned up many times. V gene TRBV6-5 combines with J gene TRBJ1-1, with 9 bases fitting TRBD1. The CDR3 consists of 15 residues. Losses at the gene ends were 0 bases for V and 2 bases for J; bases not matched to a gene: 1. Germline V gene sequence: CDR1 MNHEY, CDR2 SVGAGI. CDR3 sequence reads: CASSYSGQGNTEAFF. Here the CDR3 DNA reads TGTGCCAGCAGTTACTCGGGACAGGGTAACACTGAAGCTTTCTTT.

This clonotype was counted many times. The chain has TRBV3-1 and TRBJ2-3; 14 nucleotides line up with TRBD2. Unmatched junction bases numbered 6, after V lost 7 bases and J lost 3 bases. The CDR3 covers 16 residues. Germline V gene lookup returns CDR1 LGHDT and CDR2 YNNKEL (reference sequence). The CDR3 loop is CASTGTSGRTTDTQYF. CDR3 bases: TGTGCCAGCACCGGGACTAGCGGGAGAACGACAGATACGCAGTATTTT.

This clonotype was observed many times. The chain has TRBV20-1 and TRBJ2-3; TRBD1 aligns across 10 bases. This CDR3 spans 13 amino acids. Germline CDR1 DFQATT, CDR2 SNEGSKA (reference sequence). V was pared by 5 bases and J by 4 bases, with 3 bases of the junction left unmatched. The DNA for the CDR3 is TGCAGTGCTGGGACAGGGGTTGCAGATACGCAGTATTTT. Its translation is CSAGTGVADTQYF.

The sample holds many counts of this clonotype. V gene TRBV6-2 or TRBV6-3 combines with J gene TRBJ1-1; D ambiguous. The CDR3 sequence is 15 residues long. Trimming pared 0 bases from V and 0 bases from J, leaving 8 bases between. In germline, CDR1 is MNHEY, CDR2 SVGEGT. The DNA of the CDR3 is TGTGCCAGCAGTTACTCGGAAGTGATGAACACTGAAGCTTTCTTT. The encoded protein is CASSYSEVMNTEAFF.

This clonotype has ten or more counts. The CDR3 nucleotides read TGTGCCAGCAGCCGCGATTCTTACCACAGCTCCTACGAGCAGTACTTC. Its translation is CASSRDSYHSSYEQYF. The chain is built from TRBV3-1 and TRBJ2-7; D ambiguous. V was shortened by 4 bases and J by 0 bases, with 16 bases between the two germline ends. The germline V gene encodes CDR1 LGHDT and CDR2 YNNKEL (reference sequence). CDR3 length: 16 residues.

This chain uses TRBV29-1 with TRBJ2-7; D is ambiguous. V was trimmed by 3 bases and J by 3 bases, leaving 9 bases between them. Per germline, CDR1 SQVTM and CDR2 ANQGSEA. This CDR3 is built from 12 residues. The CDR3 spells CSVDTANYEQYF. The CDR3 bases are TGCAGCGTTGATACAGCCAACTACGAGCAGTACTTC.

This clonotype was recorded many times. The chain combines TRBV27 with TRBJ2-1, with 7 bases matching TRBD1. There are 18 residues in the CDR3. CDR1 is MNHEY, CDR2 SMNVEV, per germline (reference sequence). The ends lost 2 bases at V and 2 bases at J; junction bases unmatched: 12. The CDR3 loop is CASSLQSGTVGAYNEQFF. As DNA, the CDR3 is TGTGCCAGCAGTTTACAATCCGGGACAGTAGGGGCCTACAATGAGCAGTTCTTC.

On this clonotype itself: A much bigger clone sits one base away, suggesting this may be a read error. V usage is TRBV5-1 and J usage is TRBJ1-2; TRBD1 agrees at 9 bases. The CDR3 loop spans 13 amino acids. Looked up from germline, CDR1 is SGHRS and CDR2 is YFSETQ. V shed 4 bases and J 12 bases; nucleotides not matched to a gene: 10. This chain's CDR3 is CASSKGTGGGHTF. The CDR3 nucleotides are TGCGCCAGCAGCAAAGGAACAGGGGGCGGCCACACCTTC.

DNA for the CDR3: TGTGCCAGCAGTGAAAACCACGGGACAGGGACTGAGCTGTTTTTT. It yields the protein CASSENHGTGTELFF. The chain carries TRBV2 and TRBJ2-2, with 9 bases lining up with TRBD1. This CDR3 spans 15 amino acids. V lost 2 bases and J lost 11; bases outside the gene matches: 9. Germline V CDR1 and CDR2: SNHLY, FYNNEI.

The V call is TRBV3-1, the J call TRBJ2-1, with D possibly TRBD2 on 6 matching bases. The CDR3 contains 16 residues. Germline CDR1 LGHDT, CDR2 YNNKEL (reference sequence). The V end was cut by 4 bases, the J end by 3 bases, with 16 bases between. The DNA for the CDR3 is TGTGCCAGCAGCCCTACCGGGACTCAAGGCTACAATGAGCAGTTCTTC. It specifies CASSPTGTQGYNEQFF.

This clonotype has a count of ten or more. V usage is TRBV30 and J usage is TRBJ2-6; no definite D call. The CDR3 is 15 residues long. The germline V and J ends were trimmed by 0 bases and 0 bases, with 6 bases remaining between them. CDR1 GTSNPN and CDR2 SVGIG come from the germline V gene (reference sequence). The CDR3, as DNA: TGTGCCTGGAGTGTAGGATTCTCTGGGGCCAACGTCCTGACTTTC. Residues: CAWSVGFSGANVLTF.

This clonotype showed up just a few times. An end of the junction differs from the germline gene, which may be a read error. DNA for the CDR3: TGTGCCAGCAGCTTAGGGTCCAGTGAAAAACTGTCTTTT. Protein sequence: CASSLGSSEKLSF. V is TRBV11-2 and J is TRBJ1-4; D call uncertain. This CDR3 region has 13 residues. Germline V gives CDR1 SGHAT, CDR2 FQNNGV.

This rearrangement joins TRBV28 to TRBJ1-1; the D is unclear. CDR3 length: 12 amino acids. The V end was cut by 3 bases, the J end by 6 bases, with 8 bases between. The germline gives CDR1 MDHEN, CDR2 SYDVKM. The CDR3 loop reads CASSFGIPEAFF. CDR3 coding DNA: TGTGCCAGCAGTTTCGGGATCCCTGAAGCTTTCTTT.

In its sample, this clonotype was seen many times. The gene calls are TRBV7-9 and TRBJ2-1, with TRBD2 matching 7 bases. Germline CDR1 is SEHNR and CDR2 is FQNEAQ (reference sequence). Trimming at V came to 8 bases and at J to 4 bases, leaving 5 bases not matched to a gene. This CDR3 comprises 13 residues. The CDR3 DNA reads TGTGCCAGCCTAGCGGAGACATACAATGAGCAGTTCTTC. Protein sequence: CASLAETYNEQFF.

This clonotype was observed many times. The chain is built from TRBV6-1 and TRBJ2-5; 7 bases align to TRBD2. The CDR3 consists of 15 residues. The germline V gene has CDR1 MNHNS and CDR2 SASEGT. V dropped 5 bases and J dropped 5; count of bases not matched to a gene: 11. CDR3 in amino acids: CASSSSGGSGETQYF. The CDR3 DNA sequence: TGTGCCAGCAGTTCTAGCGGTGGGAGTGGTGAGACCCAGTACTTC.

This clonotype was seen ten or more times. The genes are TRBV29-1 and TRBJ1-1; 8 bases are a match to TRBD1. Germline CDR1 SQVTM, CDR2 ANQGSEA. The CDR3 is 17 residues long. Losses at the gene ends were 0 bases for V and 0 bases for J; bases not matched to a gene: 9. CDR3 in amino acids: CSVEDGNRGALNTEAFF. DNA for the CDR3: TGCAGCGTTGAAGATGGGAACAGGGGGGCCTTGAACACTGAAGCTTTCTTT.

This clonotype was seen ten or more times. This chain links TRBV20-1 with TRBJ2-2; TRBD2 matches 9 bases. J lost 4 bases, V lost 6 bases, and 3 bases had no gene match. CDR3 length: 13 amino acids. Germline V gene lookup returns CDR1 DFQATT and CDR2 SNEGSKA (reference sequence). For the CDR3, the DNA is TGCAGTGCCCCGGGACTAGCCACCGGGGAGCTGTTTTTT. Protein sequence: CSAPGLATGELFF.

This clonotype has a count of ten or more. The chain couples TRBV12-3 or TRBV12-4 to TRBJ2-3; 8 nucleotides agree with TRBD1. CDR3 length equals 15 residues. With V trimmed by 6 bases and J by 1 base, 6 bases remained unmatched. The CDR3 loop is CASRPGGAGTDTQYF. CDR3 nucleotide sequence: TGTGCCAGCAGGCCAGGGGGCGCCGGCACAGATACGCAGTATTTT.

In this sample, this clonotype turned up a few times. The gene calls are TRBV12-5 and TRBJ1-5, with D hard to call. The germline V gene encodes CDR1 LGHNT and CDR2 FRNRAP. V gave up 2 bases and J gave up 5 bases, with 13 bases separating them. CDR3 length: 15 residues. The CDR3 nucleotides read TGTGCTAGTGGTTTGCGAACTACAGTGGATCAGCCCCAGCATTTT. Translated, it gives CASGLRTTVDQPQHF. Based on the CDR3 plus reference TRBV12-5 and TRBJ1-5, the full variable domain is DARVTQTPRHKVTEMGQEVTMRCQPILGHNTVFWYRQTMMQGLELLAYFRNRAPLDDSGMPKDRFSAEMPDATLATLKIQPSEPRDSAVYFCASGLRTTVDQPQHFGDGTRLSIL.

The V call is TRBV3-1, the J call TRBJ2-1, with D uncertain. Deletions cut 0 bases from V and 5 bases from J, with 11 bases between. CDR3 length: 15 amino acids. In germline, CDR1 is LGHDT, CDR2 YNNKEL (reference sequence). The CDR3 is CASSQEGDINNEQFF. The CDR3 DNA is TGTGCCAGCAGCCAAGAAGGAGACATCAACAATGAGCAGTTCTTC.

Turning to this clonotype: A much larger clone differs by one base, so this may be a read error. V and J are TRBV28 and TRBJ1-5, with 9 bases fitting TRBD1. Trimming removed 4 bases from V and 5 bases from J; junction bases left unmatched: 12. The CDR3 has 17 amino acids. Per germline, CDR1 MDHEN and CDR2 SYDVKM. The CDR3 region has the DNA TGTGCCAGCAGTTCTGCCCTTATGCGGACAGGGGATCAGCCCCAGCATTTT. Amino acids: CASSSALMRTGDQPQHF.

The V call is TRBV6-1, the J call TRBJ1-5; the match to TRBD1 covers 7 bases. In germline, CDR1 is MNHNS, CDR2 SASEGT. With 6 bases clipped from V and 5 bases from J, the junction kept 4 bases outside the gene matches. The CDR3 is 13 residues long. CDR3 protein: CASRPTGDQPQHF. The CDR3 DNA reads as TGTGCCAGCAGGCCTACAGGGGATCAGCCCCAGCATTTT.

This chain connects TRBV27 to TRBJ1-1; D remains unclear. The germline V and J ends were trimmed by 5 bases and 6 bases, with 10 bases remaining between them. Germline-derived CDR1 and CDR2 are MNHEY and SMNVEV (reference sequence). This CDR3 region has 12 residues. CDR3 in amino acids: CASSPPGSEAFF. The CDR3 coding sequence is TGTGCCAGCAGTCCTCCGGGGTCTGAAGCTTTCTTT.

This clonotype has ten or more counts. V gene TRBV18 combines with J gene TRBJ1-1; D gene uncertain. The germline gives CDR1 KGHSH, CDR2 LQKENI. Trimming left V 2 bases short and J 1 base short, with 11 bases between. This CDR3 spans 15 amino acids. For the CDR3, the DNA is TGTGCCAGCTCACCAGTTAGGGCCCCGAACACTGAAGCTTTCTTT. Its translation: CASSPVRAPNTEAFF.

A word on this clonotype: This may stem from a read error, because a much larger clone lies one nucleotide away. J is TRBJ2-1 and V is TRBV12-5, with D possibly being TRBD2 (5 bases). The CDR3 sequence is 16 residues long. The germline V gene has CDR1 LGHNT and CDR2 FRNRAP. Written as DNA, the CDR3 is TGTGCTAGTGGTCGAGGGTCTTGGGCCTCCCACAATGAGCAGTTCTTC. The encoded protein is CASGRGSWASHNEQFF.

This clonotype was seen ten or more times. This chain links TRBV5-1 with TRBJ2-1; 11 bases match TRBD1. In germline, CDR1 is SGHRS, CDR2 YFSETQ. J lost 7 bases, V lost 4 bases, and 7 bases had no gene match. The CDR3 totals 15 residues. The CDR3 is CASSPGQGAENEQFF. The CDR3 DNA follows: TGCGCCAGCAGCCCTGGACAGGGGGCGGAGAATGAGCAGTTCTTC.

To note about this clonotype: A much larger clone lies one base from this, so it may be a read error. V is TRBV7-2 and J is TRBJ2-7, with TRBD2 identical over 8 bases. Germline V gives CDR1 SGHTA, CDR2 FQGNSA. The CDR3 sequence is 13 residues long. V lost 7 bases, J lost 5 bases, and 7 bases stayed unmatched. CDR3 nucleotides: TGTGCCAGCAAGTTTTCTAGCGGGCACGAGCAGTACTTC. Translation gives CASKFSSGHEQYF.

This clonotype came up a few times. The chain has TRBV19 and TRBJ2-7; 11 bases are a match to TRBD2. The CDR3 spans 14 residues. V lost 3 bases, J lost 2 bases, and 0 bases stayed unmatched. The germline CDR1 and CDR2 sequences are LNHDA and SQIVND (reference sequence). The CDR3, as DNA: TGTGCCAGTAGTATGACTAGCGGGACCTACGAGCAGTACTTC. Translation: CASSMTSGTYEQYF.

This clonotype was observed many times. The V call is TRBV2, the J call TRBJ1-1; D not resolved. The CDR3 runs to 15 residues. Germline values: CDR1 SNHLY, CDR2 FYNNEI. V dropped 2 bases and J dropped 0 bases, with 10 bases sitting between them. The CDR3 DNA is TGTGCCAGCAGTGAAAATCGGGGAATGAACACTGAAGCTTTCTTT. The encoded protein is CASSENRGMNTEAFF.

This clonotype was seen more than once but under ten times. The V gene is TRBV27, the J gene TRBJ2-2; TRBD2 matches 14 bases. The V segment lost 5 bases and the J segment 2 bases; nucleotides outside the gene matches: 4. CDR3 length equals 17 residues. The germline V gene has CDR1 MNHEY and CDR2 SMNVEV (reference sequence). For the CDR3, the DNA is TGTGCCAGCAGTCCCGGGACTAGCGGGAGTAACACCGGGGAGCTGTTTTTT. Translated: CASSPGTSGSNTGELFF.

Ten or more counts support this clonotype. One end of the junction fails to match germline, which may point to a read error. The chain links TRBV5-1 to TRBJ2-7; 7 bases match TRBD1. The V gene's germline CDR1 is SGHRS and CDR2 YFSETQ. CDR3 length equals 13 residues. Written as DNA, the CDR3 is TGTGCCAGCAGTTCTGACAGGGCCTACGAGCAGTACTTC. This translates into CASSSDRAYEQYF.